This is a list of T cell receptor beta chains from one sample in a study of shared clonotypes between healthy human individuals. TCRdb keeps only in-frame clones here, not all; method: immunoSEQ multiplex PCR. This repertoire shows 2 million to 2.5 million clones, 80% to 95% found once; its top ten account for 0.37%. The sample comprised naive CD4+ T cells from PBMCs. The receptors were gathered from a man younger than 30 in good health. Some clones in this sample may be carry-over from other donors' samples. Each CDR3 is given with its conserved first and last residue. D genes are given only for firm matches. Not all rows give a size; the values are once, few, many and, for expanded clones, a class.

v_call	j_call	clone_size	d_call	cdr3_nt	cdr3_aa
TRBV29-1	TRBJ2-3	.	.	TGCAGCGTTGTATTCCGATGGGGCACAGATACGCAGTATTTT	CSVVFRWGTDTQYF
TRBV7-8	TRBJ2-7	.	TRBD2	TGTGCCAGCAGCCATGGGGGGGGAGTAACGTACGAGCAGTACTTC	CASSHGGGVTYEQYF
TRBV18	TRBJ2-1	.	TRBD1	TGTGCCAGCTCACCTAGTCAAGGGGACAGCGATGAGCAGTTCTTC	CASSPSQGDSDEQFF
TRBV9	TRBJ2-1	.	.	TGTGCCAGCTCTCAATCAAGGAGGTCCAGCTCCTACAATGAGCAGTTCTTC	CASSQSRRSSSYNEQFF
TRBV6-5	TRBJ2-5	.	.	TGTGCCAGCAGGACAGGGAGGGAGACCCAGTACTTC	CASRTGRETQYF
TRBV7-2	TRBJ1-5	.	TRBD1	TGTGCCAGCAGCTTAGCGGACAGGGGGATGTGGCAGCCCCAGCATTTT	CASSLADRGMWQPQHF
TRBV2	TRBJ2-2	.	.	TGTGCCAGCAGGGACAGCCGGAACACCGGGGAGCTGTTTTTT	CASRDSRNTGELFF
TRBV19	TRBJ1-2	few	.	TGTGCCAGTAGTATTGCCAGTAACGGCTACACCTTC	CASSIASNGYTF
TRBV5-6	TRBJ2-2	.	.	TGTGCCAGCAGCCTTGACGCCGGGGAGCTGTTTTTT	CASSLDAGELFF
TRBV15	TRBJ2-5	.	.	TGTGCCACCAGCGGAACATCAGGGGTAGAGACCCAGTACTTC	CATSGTSGVETQYF
TRBV9	TRBJ2-2	.	TRBD1	TGTGCCAGCAGTTCGGGACAGAAAACACTTGGCACCGGGGAGCTGTTTTTT	CASSSGQKTLGTGELFF
TRBV2	TRBJ2-3	once	TRBD2	TGTGCCAGCAGACGGACTAGCGGATTCACAGATACGCAGTATTTT	CASRRTSGFTDTQYF
TRBV6-5	TRBJ1-1	once	.	TGTGCCAGCAGGTCAACAGGGTCTAACGCTTTCTTT	CASRSTGSNAFF
TRBV7-3	TRBJ2-1	once	TRBD1	TGTGCCAGCAGATCCGGGACAGTCAATGAGCAGTTCTTC	CASRSGTVNEQFF
TRBV18	TRBJ2-5	.	.	TGTGCCAGCTCGCACGGCCATGACGGGACCCAGTACTTC	CASSHGHDGTQYF
TRBV6-5	TRBJ1-3	.	.	TGTGCCAGCAGTTACTCGCACAAGGGAAACACCATATATTTT	CASSYSHKGNTIYF
TRBV9	TRBJ2-1	.	.	TGTGCCAGCAGCCCCCGTTTGAGCCTCCGCAATGAGCAGTTCTTC	CASSPRLSLRNEQFF
TRBV7-9	TRBJ1-5	few	TRBD1	TGTGCCAGCAGCTCCATAGACAGGGCCGGTCAGCCCCAGCATTTT	CASSSIDRAGQPQHF
TRBV10-3	TRBJ1-2	.	.	TGTGCCAACGGCGACCTAGGCCAGGGTCGTGGCTACACCTTC	CANGDLGQGRGYTF
TRBV4-2	TRBJ2-7	.	TRBD2	TGTGCCAGCAGCCAAGATCGAGGAGTAGCGGGAGCCTACGAGCAGTACTTC	CASSQDRGVAGAYEQYF
TRBV7-7	TRBJ1-1	few	.	TGTGCCAGCAGTGCGACAGAAAACACTGAAGCTTTCTTT	CASSATENTEAFF
TRBV6-5	TRBJ1-5	.	TRBD1	TGTGCCAGCAGTCCCCGGGACAGGGTAACCCAGCATTTT	CASSPRDRVTQHF
TRBV5-4	TRBJ1-1	.	TRBD1	TGTGCCAGCAGCTTGCGAACAGGGGGCGGAACTGAAGCTTTCTTT	CASSLRTGGGTEAFF
TRBV5-1	TRBJ1-2	.	TRBD1	TGCGCCAGCACCAGGGGGCCAGGGGGAGGTAACTATGGCTACACCTTC	CASTRGPGGGNYGYTF
TRBV6-5	TRBJ2-3	.	TRBD1	TGTGCCAGCAGTTATGGGACAGGTTTAGATACGCAGTATTTT	CASSYGTGLDTQYF
TRBV18	TRBJ2-3	.	.	TGTGCCAGCTCACCGACTGACACAGATACGCAGTATTTT	CASSPTDTDTQYF
TRBV9	TRBJ2-3	.	.	TGTGCCAGCAGCGTAGTTTTTGGAGGTAGCACAGATACGCAGTATTTT	CASSVVFGGSTDTQYF
TRBV16	TRBJ2-3	.	TRBD1	TGTGCCAGCAGCCAATACAGGGGGCGTCAAGATACGCAGTATTTT	CASSQYRGRQDTQYF
TRBV28	TRBJ2-7	.	.	TGTGCCAGCATAAGCCGGGGGTCACTCTACGAGCAGTACTTC	CASISRGSLYEQYF
TRBV7-2	TRBJ2-7	.	.	TGTGCCAGCAGCTCCACGCCAACTAGTCTTCCGAGGTGGGAGCAGTACTTC	CASSSTPTSLPRWEQYF
TRBV5-1	TRBJ1-6	.	.	TGCGCCAGCAGCTCTGAGACAGGCGTCTATAATTCACCCCTCCACTTT	CASSSETGVYNSPLHF
TRBV11-2	TRBJ2-2	.	TRBD2	TGTGCCAGCAGCCTGGGACTAGTAATCGGGGAGCTGTTTTTT	CASSLGLVIGELFF
TRBV5-6	TRBJ2-7	once	.	TGTGCCAGCGGGACTCAAGAGCAGTACTTC	CASGTQEQYF
TRBV5-1	TRBJ2-7	.	TRBD1	TGCGCCAGCACCCCCGGACCGGGACAGGGTTTCTACGAGCAGTACTTC	CASTPGPGQGFYEQYF
TRBV6-5	TRBJ2-7	.	.	TGTGCCAGCAGTTATGAACGGGGAGCCTACGAGCAGTACTTC	CASSYERGAYEQYF
TRBV6-5	TRBJ1-1	.	.	TGTGCCAGCAGACGGGGGAACACTGAAGCTTTCTTT	CASRRGNTEAFF
TRBV7-2	TRBJ2-3	.	TRBD2	TGTGCCAGCAGCTCATCCGGGACTAGAACCCAAGATACGCAGTATTTT	CASSSSGTRTQDTQYF
TRBV25-1	TRBJ1-2	.	.	TGTGCCAGCAGTCTTTCGACAGGAGGTGGCTACACCTTC	CASSLSTGGGYTF
TRBV14	TRBJ2-7	.	TRBD2	TGTGCCAGCAGCCAAACTAGCGGGAGAAGCTACGAGCAGTACTTC	CASSQTSGRSYEQYF
TRBV11-2	TRBJ2-1	once	.	TGTGCCAGCAGGCGGGACCCGTTAACATACAATGAGCAGTTCTTC	CASRRDPLTYNEQFF
TRBV30	TRBJ2-7	.	.	TGTGCCTGGCGACGACAGGGACTCTACGAGCAGTACTTC	CAWRRQGLYEQYF
TRBV5-1	TRBJ2-5	.	.	TGCGCCAGCAGCATACCGGGACAAGAAGAGACCCAGTACTTC	CASSIPGQEETQYF
TRBV6-5	TRBJ2-5	.	TRBD2	TGTGCCAGCCGTTTAGCGGGGGAAGAGACCCAGTACTTC	CASRLAGEETQYF
TRBV7-9	TRBJ2-1	once	.	TGTGCCAGCAGCTCCCCCGGAAGTGTAGGCTGGGAGCAGTTCTTC	CASSSPGSVGWEQFF
TRBV7-6	TRBJ2-1	.	TRBD2	TGTGCCAGCAGCTTAGGGACTAGCGGGAGTAATGAGCAGTTCTTC	CASSLGTSGSNEQFF